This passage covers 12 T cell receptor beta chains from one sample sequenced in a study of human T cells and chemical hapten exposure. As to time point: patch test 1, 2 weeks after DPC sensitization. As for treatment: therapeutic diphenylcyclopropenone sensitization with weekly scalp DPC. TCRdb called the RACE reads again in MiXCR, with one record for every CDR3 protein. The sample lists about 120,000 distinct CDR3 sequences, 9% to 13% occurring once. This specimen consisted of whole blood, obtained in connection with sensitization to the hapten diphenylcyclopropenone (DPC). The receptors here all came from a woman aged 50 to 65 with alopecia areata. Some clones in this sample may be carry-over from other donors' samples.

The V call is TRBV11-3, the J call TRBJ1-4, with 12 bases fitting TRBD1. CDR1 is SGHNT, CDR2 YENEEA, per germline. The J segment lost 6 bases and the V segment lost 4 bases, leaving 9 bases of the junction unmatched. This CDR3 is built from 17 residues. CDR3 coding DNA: TGTGCCAGCAGCTACCGGGACAGGGGGCGGAAGGATGAAAAACTGTTTTTT. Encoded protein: CASSYRDRGRKDEKLFF.

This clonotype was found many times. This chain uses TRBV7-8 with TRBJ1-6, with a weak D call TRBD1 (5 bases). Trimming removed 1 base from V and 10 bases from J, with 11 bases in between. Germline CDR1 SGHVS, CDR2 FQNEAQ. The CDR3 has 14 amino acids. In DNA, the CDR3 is TGTGCCAGCAGCTTAGTCCAGGGCGGCTCACCCCTCCACTTT. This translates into CASSLVQGGSPLHF.

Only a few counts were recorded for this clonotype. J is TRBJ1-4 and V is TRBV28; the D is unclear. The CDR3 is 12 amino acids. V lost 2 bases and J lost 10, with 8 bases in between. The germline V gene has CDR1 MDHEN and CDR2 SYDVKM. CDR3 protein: CASSLRHRKLFF. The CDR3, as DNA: TGTGCCAGCAGTTTACGGCACAGAAAACTGTTTTTT. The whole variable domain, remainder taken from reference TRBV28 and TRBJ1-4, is DVKVTQSSRYLVKRTGEKVFLECVQDMDHENMFWYRQDPGLGLRLIYFSYDVKMKEKGDIPEGYSVSREKKERFSLILESASTNQTSMYLCASSLRHRKLFFGSGTQLSVL.

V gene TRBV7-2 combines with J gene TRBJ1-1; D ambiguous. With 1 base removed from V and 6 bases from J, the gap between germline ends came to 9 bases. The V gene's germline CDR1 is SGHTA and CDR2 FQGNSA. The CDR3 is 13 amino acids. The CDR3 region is CASSLGLAAEAFF. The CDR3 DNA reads TGTGCCAGCAGCTTAGGGTTGGCAGCTGAAGCTTTCTTT.

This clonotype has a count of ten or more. The CDR3 is CASSLGGGDETQYF. CDR3 nucleotide sequence: TGTGCCAGCAGTTTGGGCGGGGGCGATGAGACCCAGTACTTC. The rearrangement links TRBV12-3 or TRBV12-4 to TRBJ2-5, with D maybe TRBD2 (7 bases). V was pared by 3 bases and J by 5 bases, with 13 bases between. The CDR3 totals 14 residues.

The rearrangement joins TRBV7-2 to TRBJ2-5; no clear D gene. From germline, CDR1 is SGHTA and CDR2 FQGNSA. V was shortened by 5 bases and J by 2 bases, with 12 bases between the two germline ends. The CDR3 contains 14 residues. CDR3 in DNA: TGTGCCAGCAGCCCCTTGGGCGCTCAAGAGACCCAGTACTTC. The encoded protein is CASSPLGAQETQYF.

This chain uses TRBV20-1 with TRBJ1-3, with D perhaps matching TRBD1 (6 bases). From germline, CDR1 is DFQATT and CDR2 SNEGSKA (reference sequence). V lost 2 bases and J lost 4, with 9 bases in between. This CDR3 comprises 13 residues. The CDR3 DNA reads TGCAGTGCTAGAACAGGGCTCGGAAACACCATATATTTT. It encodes CSARTGLGNTIYF.

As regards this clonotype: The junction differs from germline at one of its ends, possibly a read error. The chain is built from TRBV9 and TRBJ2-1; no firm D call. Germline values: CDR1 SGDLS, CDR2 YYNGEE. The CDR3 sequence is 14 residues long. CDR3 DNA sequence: TGTGCCAGCAGCGTAGATAACTCCAACAATGAGCAGTTCTTC. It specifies CASSVDNSNNEQFF.

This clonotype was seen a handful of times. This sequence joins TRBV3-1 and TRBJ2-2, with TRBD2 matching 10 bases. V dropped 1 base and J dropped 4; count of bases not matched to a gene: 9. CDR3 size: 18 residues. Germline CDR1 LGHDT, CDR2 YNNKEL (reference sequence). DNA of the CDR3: TGTGCCAGCAGCCAAGTCCCCCTAGCGGGAGAAATCACCGGGGAGCTGTTTTTT. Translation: CASSQVPLAGEITGELFF.

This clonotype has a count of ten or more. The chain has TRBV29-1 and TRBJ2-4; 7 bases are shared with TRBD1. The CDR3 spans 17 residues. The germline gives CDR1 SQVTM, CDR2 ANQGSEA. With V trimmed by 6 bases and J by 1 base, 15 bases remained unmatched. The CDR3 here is CSVATRQGALAKNIQYF. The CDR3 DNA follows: TGCAGCGTCGCGACTCGACAGGGAGCTCTGGCCAAAAACATTCAGTACTTC.

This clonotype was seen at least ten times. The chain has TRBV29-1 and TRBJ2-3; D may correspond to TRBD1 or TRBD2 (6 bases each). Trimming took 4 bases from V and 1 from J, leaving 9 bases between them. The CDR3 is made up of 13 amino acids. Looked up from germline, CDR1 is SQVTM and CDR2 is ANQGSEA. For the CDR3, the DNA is TGCAGCGTTGGGGGGGCACGCACAGATACGCAGTATTTT. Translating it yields CSVGGARTDTQYF.

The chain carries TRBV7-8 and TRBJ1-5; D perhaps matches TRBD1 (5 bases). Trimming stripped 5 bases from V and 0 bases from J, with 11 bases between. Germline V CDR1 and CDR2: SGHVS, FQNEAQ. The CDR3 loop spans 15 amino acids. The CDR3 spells CASSPDNYSNQPQHF. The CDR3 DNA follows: TGTGCCAGCAGCCCGGACAACTATAGCAATCAGCCCCAGCATTTT.